The 10 T cell receptor beta chains below come from one sample, sequenced in a study of blood T cells in healthy people across ages. A second PCR, run for roughly 6 to 11 cycles, used a sample-barcoded 5' primer plus a J-beta primer mix. One entry per CDR3 protein, called by TCRdb with MiXCR from the 5' RACE reads. The data contain 750,000 to 850,000 distinct CDR3 sequences, around 25% of them singletons. These data were also filed under a second study, of T cells of mothers and their children.

The sequencing sample was made of blood. These receptors were taken from a boy younger than 18 in good health.

J is TRBJ2-3 and V is TRBV6-6; D is possibly TRBD1 or TRBD2 (5 bases each). V gave up 10 bases and J gave up 0 bases, with 11 bases separating them. CDR1 and CDR2 from the germline V gene are MNHNY and SVGAGI (reference sequence). This CDR3 contains 13 residues. CDR3 bases: TGTGCCAACTCCAGGGACAGCACAGATACGCAGTATTTT. Translating gives CANSRDSTDTQYF.

The chain recombines TRBV9 with TRBJ2-6; D is undetermined. V gave up 5 bases and J gave up 3 bases, with 12 bases separating them. This CDR3 spans 15 amino acids. Germline-derived CDR1 and CDR2 are SGDLS and YYNGEE. For the CDR3, the DNA is TGTGCCAGCAGTCTAGGATCCGGTGGGGCCAACGTCCTGACTTTC. Its protein product is CASSLGSGGANVLTF.

This clonotype was seen a few times. The V gene is TRBV6-2 or TRBV6-3, the J gene TRBJ2-2; no reliable D call. Germline CDR1 MNHEY, CDR2 SVGEGT. The CDR3 runs to 14 residues. The V and J ends lost 7 bases and 2 bases respectively, with 11 bases between them. As DNA, the CDR3 is TGTGCCAGCAAAGGGTTCGGAAACACCGGGGAGCTGTTTTTT. Translated: CASKGFGNTGELFF.

This clonotype was recorded at least ten times. The V and J genes are TRBV9 and TRBJ2-1, with D unclear. CDR1 SGDLS and CDR2 YYNGEE come from the germline V gene. Trimming pared 3 bases from V and 2 bases from J, leaving 12 bases between. CDR3 length equals 15 residues. The CDR3 nucleotides read TGTGCCAGCAGCGCCGTCCAACTTCCCTACAATGAGCAGTTCTTC. Residues: CASSAVQLPYNEQFF.

The chain links TRBV6-2 or TRBV6-3 to TRBJ1-2, with D unclear. The CDR3 is made up of 10 amino acids. Germline V gene data show CDR1 as MNHEY and CDR2 as SVGEGT. Trimming took off 8 bases at V and 8 bases at J, with 9 bases between the two ends. Here the CDR3 reads CASPLFGYTF. The CDR3 nucleotides read TGTGCCAGCCCCTTATTCGGCTACACCTTC.

This clonotype was recorded many times. The chain couples TRBV20-1 to TRBJ1-3; the D is unclear. This CDR3 region has 14 residues. Germline V gene lookup returns CDR1 DFQATT and CDR2 SNEGSKA (reference sequence). The ends were cut back, 1 base at V and 2 bases at J, with 9 bases in the middle. The CDR3 spells CSARVYATGNTIYF. CDR3 DNA sequence: TGCAGTGCTAGAGTATACGCGACTGGAAACACCATATATTTT.

This chain connects TRBV24-1 to TRBJ1-1; no firm D call. From germline, CDR1 is KGHDR and CDR2 SFDVKD. The CDR3 runs 11 residues. Trimming took off 11 bases at V and 7 bases at J, with 13 bases between the two ends. The CDR3 nucleotides read TGTGCCAAATACAGAAACTATGAAGCTTTCTTT. It specifies CAKYRNYEAFF.

V and J are TRBV5-1 and TRBJ2-5; D may be TRBD2 (6 bases). The J call is in doubt because the DNA end fits TRBJ2-1 better. The CDR3 runs 13 residues. Germline V lookup: CDR1 SGHRS, CDR2 YFSETQ. CDR3 in amino acids: CASSLFAGREQFF. The CDR3, as DNA: TGCGCCAGCAGCTTGTTTGCGGGAAGGGAGCAGTTCTTC.

The table lists this clonotype with a few counts. The rearrangement links TRBV20-1 to TRBJ2-1; 9 nucleotides line up with TRBD2. Germline trimming cut 6 bases from V and 4 bases from J; bases unmatched to any gene: 7. The CDR3 is 14 amino acids. Germline V gene data show CDR1 as DFQATT and CDR2 as SNEGSKA (reference sequence). CDR3 residues: CSADSLAGYNEQFF. Written as DNA, the CDR3 is TGCAGTGCAGACTCCCTAGCGGGGTACAATGAGCAGTTCTTC.

This clonotype has a single count. This chain connects TRBV21-1 to TRBJ1-6. TRBV21-1 is reported as a pseudogene. The CDR3 covers 11 residues. CDR3 in amino acids: CASTTRSPLHF. For the CDR3, the DNA is TGTGCCAGCACCACAAGATCACCCCTCCACTTT.